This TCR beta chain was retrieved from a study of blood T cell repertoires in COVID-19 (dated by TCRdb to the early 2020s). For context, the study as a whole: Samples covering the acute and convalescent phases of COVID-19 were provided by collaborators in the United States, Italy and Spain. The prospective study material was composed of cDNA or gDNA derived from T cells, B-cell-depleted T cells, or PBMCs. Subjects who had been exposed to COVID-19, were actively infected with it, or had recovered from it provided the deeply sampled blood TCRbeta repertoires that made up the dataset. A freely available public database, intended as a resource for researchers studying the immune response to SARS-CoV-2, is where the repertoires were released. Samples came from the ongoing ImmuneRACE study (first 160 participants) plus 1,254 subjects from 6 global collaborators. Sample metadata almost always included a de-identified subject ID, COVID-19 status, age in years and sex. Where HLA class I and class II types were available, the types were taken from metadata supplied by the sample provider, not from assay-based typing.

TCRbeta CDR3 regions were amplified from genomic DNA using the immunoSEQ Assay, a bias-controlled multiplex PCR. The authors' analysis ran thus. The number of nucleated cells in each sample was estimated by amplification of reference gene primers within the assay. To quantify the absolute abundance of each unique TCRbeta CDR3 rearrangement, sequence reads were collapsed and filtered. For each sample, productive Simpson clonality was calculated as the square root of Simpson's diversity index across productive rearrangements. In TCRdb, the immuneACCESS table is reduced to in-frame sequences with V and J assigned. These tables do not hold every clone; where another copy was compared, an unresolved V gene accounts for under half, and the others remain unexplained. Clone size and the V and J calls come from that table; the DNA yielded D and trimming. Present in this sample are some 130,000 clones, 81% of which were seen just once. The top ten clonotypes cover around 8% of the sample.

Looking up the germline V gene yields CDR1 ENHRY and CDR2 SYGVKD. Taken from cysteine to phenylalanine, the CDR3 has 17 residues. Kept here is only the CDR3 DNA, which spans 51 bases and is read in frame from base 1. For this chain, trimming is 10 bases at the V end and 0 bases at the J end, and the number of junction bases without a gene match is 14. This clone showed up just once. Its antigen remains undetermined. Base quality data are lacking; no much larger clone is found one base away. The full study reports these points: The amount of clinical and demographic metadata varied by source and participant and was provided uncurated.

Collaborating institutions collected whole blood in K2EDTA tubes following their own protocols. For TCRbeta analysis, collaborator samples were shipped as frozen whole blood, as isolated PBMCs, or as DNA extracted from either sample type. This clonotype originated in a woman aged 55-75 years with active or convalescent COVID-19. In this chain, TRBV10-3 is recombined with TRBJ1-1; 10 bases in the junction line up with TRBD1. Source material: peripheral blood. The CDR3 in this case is CATSGTGDFRMNTEAFF. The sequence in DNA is TGTGCCACCTCCGGGACAGGGGACTTTAGGATGAACACTGAAGCTTTCTTT.